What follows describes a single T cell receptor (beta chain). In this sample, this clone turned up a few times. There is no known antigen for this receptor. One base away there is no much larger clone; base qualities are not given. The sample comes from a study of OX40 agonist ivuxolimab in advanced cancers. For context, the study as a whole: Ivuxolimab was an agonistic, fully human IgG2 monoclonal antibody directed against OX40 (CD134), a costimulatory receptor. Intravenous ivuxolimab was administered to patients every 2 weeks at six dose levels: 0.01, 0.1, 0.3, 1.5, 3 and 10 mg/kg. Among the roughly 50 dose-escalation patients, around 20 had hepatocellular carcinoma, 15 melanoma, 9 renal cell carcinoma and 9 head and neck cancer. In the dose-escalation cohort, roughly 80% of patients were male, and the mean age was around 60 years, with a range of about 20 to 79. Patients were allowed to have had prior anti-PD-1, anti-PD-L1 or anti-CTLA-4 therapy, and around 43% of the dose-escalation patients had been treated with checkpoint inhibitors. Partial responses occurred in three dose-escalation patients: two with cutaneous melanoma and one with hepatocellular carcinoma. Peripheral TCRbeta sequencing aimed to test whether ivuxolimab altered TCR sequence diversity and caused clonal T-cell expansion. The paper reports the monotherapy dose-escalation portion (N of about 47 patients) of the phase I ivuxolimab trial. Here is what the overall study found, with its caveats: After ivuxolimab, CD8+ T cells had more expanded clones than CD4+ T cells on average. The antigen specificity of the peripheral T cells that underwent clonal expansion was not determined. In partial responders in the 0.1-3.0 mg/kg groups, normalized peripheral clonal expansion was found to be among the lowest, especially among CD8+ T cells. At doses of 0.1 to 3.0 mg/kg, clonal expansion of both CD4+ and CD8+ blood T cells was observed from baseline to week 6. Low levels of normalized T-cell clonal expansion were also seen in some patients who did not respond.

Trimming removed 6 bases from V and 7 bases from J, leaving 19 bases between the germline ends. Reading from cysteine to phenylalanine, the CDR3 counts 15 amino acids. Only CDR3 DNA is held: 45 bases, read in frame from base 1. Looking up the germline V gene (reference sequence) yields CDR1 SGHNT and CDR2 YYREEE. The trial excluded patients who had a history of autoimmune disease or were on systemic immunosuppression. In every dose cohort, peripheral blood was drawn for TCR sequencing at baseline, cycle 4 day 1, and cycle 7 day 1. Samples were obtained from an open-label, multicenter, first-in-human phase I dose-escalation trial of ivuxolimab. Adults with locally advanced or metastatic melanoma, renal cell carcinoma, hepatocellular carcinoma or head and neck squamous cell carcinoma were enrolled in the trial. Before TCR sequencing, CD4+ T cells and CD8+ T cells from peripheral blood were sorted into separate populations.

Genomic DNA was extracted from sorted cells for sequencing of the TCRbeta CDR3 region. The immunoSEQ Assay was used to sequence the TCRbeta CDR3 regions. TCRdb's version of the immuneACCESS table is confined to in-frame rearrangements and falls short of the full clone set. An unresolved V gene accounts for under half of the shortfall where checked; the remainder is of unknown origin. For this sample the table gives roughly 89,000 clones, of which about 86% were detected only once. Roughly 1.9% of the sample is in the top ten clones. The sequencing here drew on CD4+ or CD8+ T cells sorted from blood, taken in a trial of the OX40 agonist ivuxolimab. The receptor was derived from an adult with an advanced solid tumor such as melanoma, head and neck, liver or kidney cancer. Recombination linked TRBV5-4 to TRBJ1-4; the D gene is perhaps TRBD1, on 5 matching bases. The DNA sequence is TGTGCCAGCACCGATAGTGGGGGAGTGGGTGAAAAACTGTTTTTT. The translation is CASTDSGGVGEKLFF.